This T cell receptor (beta chain) was sequenced in a study of blood T cells in healthy people across ages. Primed by a sample-barcoded 5' primer and a J-beta primer mix, a second PCR proceeded for about 7 to 11 cycles. Each of the cDNA molecules was tagged by a template-switch adaptor with 12 random nucleotides. TCRdb reanalysed the 5' RACE reads using MiXCR and keeps one entry per CDR3 protein. The sample lists 1 million or so distinct CDR3 sequences, 20% to 25% seen once, with about 0.69% in the top ten. These data were also filed under a second study, of T cells of mothers and their children.

The sample comprised blood. The origin of this receptor is a girl aged 2 to 10 in good health.

The DNA for the CDR3 is TGTGCCAGCAGCTCGGACGCCAGGGGTCGGGGTTTGAGGGCCGTCGCCCAGTACTTC. This translates into CASSSDARGRGLRAVAQYF. The genes are TRBV7-2 and TRBJ2-5, with D perhaps matching TRBD1 (6 bases). The CDR3 is 19 amino acids. CDR1 and CDR2 from the germline V gene are SGHTA and FQGNSA. The V end lost 4 bases, the J end lost 9 bases, and 33 bases lay between the germline ends.